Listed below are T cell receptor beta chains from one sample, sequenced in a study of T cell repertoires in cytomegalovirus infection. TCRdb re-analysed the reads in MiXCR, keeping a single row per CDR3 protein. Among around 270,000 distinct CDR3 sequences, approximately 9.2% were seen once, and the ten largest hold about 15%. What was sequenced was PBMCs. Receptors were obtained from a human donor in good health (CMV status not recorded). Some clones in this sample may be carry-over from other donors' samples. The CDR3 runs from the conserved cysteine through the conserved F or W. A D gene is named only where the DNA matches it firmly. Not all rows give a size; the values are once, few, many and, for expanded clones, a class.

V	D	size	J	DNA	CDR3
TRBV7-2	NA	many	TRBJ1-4	TGTGCCAGCAGCTACAGCGGAGCTGGTGAAAAACTGTTTTTT	CASSYSGAGEKLFF
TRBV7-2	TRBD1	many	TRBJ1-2	TGTGCCAGCAGCGCGACTCGACAGGGTGGCTACACCTTC	CASSATRQGGYTF
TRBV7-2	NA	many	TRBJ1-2	TGTGCCAGCAGCTCTCTGGGGGGGACATATGGCTACACCTTC	CASSSLGGTYGYTF
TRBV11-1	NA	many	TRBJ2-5	TGTGCCAGCAGCTTTCAGGCCGTCCAAGAGACCCAGTACTTC	CASSFQAVQETQYF
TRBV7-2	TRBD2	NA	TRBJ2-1	TGTGCCAGCAGCCTAGCGGGAGTCTCCCCGAATGAGCAGTTCTTC	CASSLAGVSPNEQFF
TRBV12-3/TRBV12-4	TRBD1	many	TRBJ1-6	TGTGCCAGCAGGCCCGGGACAGTGAATACACCCCTCCACTTT	CASRPGTVNTPLHF
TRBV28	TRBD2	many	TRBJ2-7	TGTGCCAGCAGTTTACCGGGACTAGCACCCGAGCAGTACTTC	CASSLPGLAPEQYF
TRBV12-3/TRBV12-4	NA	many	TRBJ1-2	TGTGCCAGCAGTTTCTACAGAAGCGGCTACACCTTC	CASSFYRSGYTF
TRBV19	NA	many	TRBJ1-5	TGTGCCAGTACCGAGTCAAGGCGACAGCCCCAGCATTTT	CASTESRRQPQHF
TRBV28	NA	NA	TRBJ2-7	TGTGCCACGCTCGTCCCGGGGGCGAGCTACGAGCAGTACTTC	CATLVPGASYEQYF
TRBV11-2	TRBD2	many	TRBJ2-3	TGTGCCAGCAGCTTATTGAGTAGCGGGGCTTTCACAGATACGCAGTATTTT	CASSLLSSGAFTDTQYF
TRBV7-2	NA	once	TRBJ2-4	TGTGCCAGCAGCCTCGTAGAAAACATTCAGTACTTC	CASSLVENIQYF
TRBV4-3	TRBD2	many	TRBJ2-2	TGCGCCAGCACCCCTGGGCTAGCGGAGCCCAACGGGGAGCTGTTTTTT	CASTPGLAEPNGELFF
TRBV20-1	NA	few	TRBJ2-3	TGCAGTGCTACAGGACCCGCCACAGATACGCAGTATTTT	CSATGPATDTQYF
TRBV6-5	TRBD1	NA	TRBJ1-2	TGTGCCAGCAGAACCCAGGGGGCTCGTGGCTACACCTTC	CASRTQGARGYTF
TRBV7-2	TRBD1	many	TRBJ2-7	TGTGCCAGCAGCTTACTCCCCGGGACAGGACGCAACTACGAGCAGTACTTC	CASSLLPGTGRNYEQYF